This is a list of T cell receptor beta chains from one sample in a study of blood T cell repertoires in COVID-19. The method was immunoSEQ multiplex PCR; TCRdb's version includes in-frame clones alone and lacks a portion of them. The sample consists of about 260,000 clones, 85% to 90% of them appearing once. Sequencing input: peripheral blood. The receptors were gathered from a man aged 18 to 30 with active or convalescent COVID-19. CDR3s include the opening cysteine and the closing phenylalanine or tryptophan. D genes are given only for firm matches. Size is stated for part of the rows, as once, few or many counts, or as a class when the clone is expanded.

CDR3aa,CDR3nt,abundance,d_gene,v_gene,j_gene
CASSRGSTEAFF,TGTGCCAGCAGCAGGGGAAGTACTGAAGCTTTCTTT,.,.,TRBV6-5,TRBJ1-1
CASSQNRDKVGNEQFF,TGCGCCAGCAGCCAGAACCGGGACAAGGTAGGGAATGAGCAGTTCTTC,once,.,TRBV4-3,TRBJ2-1
CASSQGQGVTYEQYF,TGCGCCAGCAGCCAAGGCCAGGGCGTCACCTACGAGCAGTACTTC,.,.,TRBV4-1,TRBJ2-7
CASRWDITDTQYF,TGTGCCAGCAGATGGGACATCACGGATACGCAGTATTTT,.,.,TRBV2,TRBJ2-3
CASSRGVNGQETQYF,TGTGCCAGCAGCCGGGGGGTAAACGGCCAAGAGACCCAGTACTTC,.,TRBD2,TRBV11-2,TRBJ2-5
CASSPYLRSTDTQYF,TGTGCCAGCAGCCCCTACCTCAGGAGCACAGATACGCAGTATTTT,.,.,TRBV28,TRBJ2-3
CASGSNRDRGTDTQYF,TGTGCTAGTGGCTCCAACCGGGACAGGGGTACAGATACGCAGTATTTT,.,TRBD1,TRBV12-5,TRBJ2-3
CAWRRATGNTIYF,TGTGCCTGGAGAAGAGCGACTGGAAACACCATATATTTT,.,.,TRBV30,TRBJ1-3
CASSTGVGYTF,TGTGCCAGCAGTACAGGGGTTGGCTACACCTTC,medium-sized,TRBD1,TRBV6-2/TRBV6-3,TRBJ1-2
CASSQLDRGNSPLHF,TGTGCCAGCAGCCAGCTGGACAGGGGGAATTCACCCCTCCACTTT,once,TRBD1,TRBV7-2,TRBJ1-6
CASSEGTLTVSPLHF,TGTGCCAGCAGTGAAGGGACATTAACGGTATCACCCCTCCACTTT,.,.,TRBV6-1,TRBJ1-6
CASSEVQGVGGYTF,TGTGCCAGCAGTGAAGTACAGGGGGTGGGAGGCTACACCTTC,.,TRBD1,TRBV6-1,TRBJ1-2
CAISEYGGQNQPQHF,TGTGCCATCAGTGAGTATGGAGGTCAGAATCAGCCCCAGCATTTT,.,.,TRBV10-3,TRBJ1-5
CASSARDRVETGELFF,TGTGCCAGCAGCGCCCGGGACAGGGTTGAGACCGGGGAGCTGTTTTTT,.,TRBD1,TRBV7-9,TRBJ2-2
CASQYGGDTEQFF,TGTGCCAGCCAATACGGGGGGGACACTGAGCAGTTCTTC,.,TRBD2,TRBV7-9,TRBJ2-1
CASSLGGGGNTIYF,TGTGCCAGCAGCTTAGGCGGGGGGGGAAACACCATATATTTT,.,.,TRBV13,TRBJ1-3
CASSYPQGSPFF,TGTGCCAGCAGTTACCCACAGGGATCGCCGTTCTTC,.,.,TRBV6-5,TRBJ2-1
CASTDRVGTDTQYF,TGTGCCAGCACGGACAGGGTAGGGACAGATACGCAGTATTTT,.,TRBD1,TRBV18,TRBJ2-3
CASSRTSGGPYQETQYF,TGCGCCAGCTCCCGAACTAGCGGGGGACCCTACCAAGAGACCCAGTACTTC,.,TRBD2,TRBV5-1,TRBJ2-5
CASSLGLITSGGYEQYF,TGTGCCAGCAGCTTAGGGTTGATAACTAGCGGCGGATACGAGCAGTACTTC,.,TRBD2,TRBV7-2,TRBJ2-7
CASSLQATNEKLFF,TGCGCCAGCAGCTTACAGGCTACAAATGAAAAACTGTTTTTT,.,.,TRBV5-1,TRBJ1-4
CASSTRMGRDTQYF,TGTGCCAGTAGTACCCGAATGGGGCGAGATACGCAGTATTTT,once,.,TRBV19,TRBJ2-3
CASSMVLAGGYNEQFF,TGTGCCAGTAGTATGGTTCTCGCGGGAGGCTACAATGAGCAGTTCTTC,.,TRBD2,TRBV19,TRBJ2-1
CAWSGTSSYNEQFF,TGTGCCTGGAGTGGCACGAGCTCCTACAATGAGCAGTTCTTC,few,.,TRBV30,TRBJ2-1
CASRAGLAAYEQYF,TGTGCCAGCAGGGCCGGACTAGCGGCCTACGAGCAGTACTTC,.,TRBD2,TRBV27,TRBJ2-7
CASSLGRFQQPQHF,TGTGCCAGCAGCTTAGGTCGGTTTCAACAGCCCCAGCATTTT,.,.,TRBV7-8,TRBJ1-5
CASSFNTGSGSPLHF,TGTGCCAGCAGCTTTAACACAGGGAGCGGTTCACCCCTCCACTTT,.,.,TRBV11-2,TRBJ1-6
CASSEQSYRDTYSYEQYF,TGTGCCAGCAGCGAACAAAGCTATCGGGACACTTACTCCTACGAGCAGTACTTC,.,.,TRBV7-6,TRBJ2-7
CASSLRGLTFF,TGTGCCAGCAGTTTGAGGGGGCTAACTTTCTTT,.,TRBD1,TRBV28,TRBJ1-1
CASNLQGGGPQPQHF,TGTGCCAGCAACCTCCAGGGAGGAGGCCCTCAGCCCCAGCATTTT,.,.,TRBV2,TRBJ1-5
CASRPGLAGGTDTQYF,TGTGCCAGCAGACCTGGACTAGCGGGAGGTACAGATACGCAGTATTTT,few,TRBD2,TRBV7-2,TRBJ2-3
CASNLAGKRSNYGYTF,TGTGCCAGTAATCTAGCGGGAAAGAGGTCTAACTATGGCTACACCTTC,.,.,TRBV19,TRBJ1-2
CASSLRASGGVQHF,TGTGCCAGCAGCCTCCGGGCGAGTGGGGGCGTCCAGCATTTT,.,.,TRBV3-1/TRBV3-2,TRBJ1-5
CASSYSGHEETQYF,TGTGCCAGCAGTTACTCGGGACACGAAGAGACCCAGTACTTC,.,.,TRBV6-5,TRBJ2-5
CATSDSGQGSGYTF,TGTGCCACCAGTGACTCGGGACAGGGGAGCGGCTACACCTTC,once,TRBD1,TRBV24-1,TRBJ1-2
CASTLAGAGFTDTQYF,TGTGCCAGCACCCTAGCGGGGGCTGGGTTCACAGATACGCAGTATTTT,.,TRBD2,TRBV11-1,TRBJ2-3
CASSLADGDYGYTF,TGTGCCAGCAGCTTGGCCGACGGGGACTATGGCTACACCTTC,.,.,TRBV7-9,TRBJ1-2
CASSLRQGPGNTIYF,TGTGCCAGCAGCTTGCGACAGGGTCCTGGAAACACCATATATTTT,.,TRBD1,TRBV11-2,TRBJ1-3
CASSLRWTSGPYEQYF,TGTGCCAGCAGCTTGCGTTGGACTAGCGGCCCCTACGAGCAGTACTTC,.,TRBD2,TRBV13,TRBJ2-7
CASSIEIAPAVGDEQYF,TGTGCCAGTAGTATAGAGATAGCCCCGGCGGTAGGAGACGAGCAGTACTTC,.,.,TRBV19,TRBJ2-7
CSVGQQAFF,TGCAGCGTAGGACAGCAGGCTTTCTTT,.,.,TRBV29-1,TRBJ1-1
CASSADLGSEQYF,TGTGCCAGTAGTGCCGATCTAGGGAGCGAGCAGTACTTC,few,.,TRBV19,TRBJ2-7
CAISRSAGEETQYF,TGTGCCATCAGTCGTTCCGCCGGGGAAGAGACCCAGTACTTC,.,.,TRBV10-3,TRBJ2-5
CASRAAVSTDTQYF,TGCGCCAGCAGAGCGGCAGTTAGCACAGATACGCAGTATTTT,.,.,TRBV5-1,TRBJ2-3
CASSQEGRTYNEQFF,TGCGCCAGCAGCCAAGAAGGGAGGACCTACAATGAGCAGTTCTTC,.,.,TRBV4-1,TRBJ2-1
CASSQQRETQYF,TGCGCCAGCAGCCAACAACGAGAGACGCAGTATTTT,once,.,TRBV4-3,TRBJ2-3
CASSPYGTQETQYF,TGCGCCAGCAGCCCATATGGCACGCAAGAGACCCAGTACTTC,few,.,TRBV4-1,TRBJ2-5